This paragraph reports one TCR beta chain. Antigen: not known. Trimming removed 6 bases from V and 1 base from J; junction bases left unmatched: 5. Germline CDR1 is KGHSH and CDR2 is LQKENI. CDR3 size: 15 residues. This sample was included in a study of cytomegalovirus exposure and HLA in healthy donors. Findings of the study overall: The Asian-associated ancestry cluster reportedly had fewer N-insertions than the roughly 700-donor mean in a later analysis.

The study ran its PCR with 60 Vbeta and 13 Jbeta primers. Produced via immunoSEQ multiplex PCR; TCRdb's table is partial and in-frame only. Of 95,000 to 110,000 clones in the sample, 74% were seen once. This receptor was obtained from a woman between 40 and 50 years old in good health and CMV-seropositive. Sequenced sample: PBMCs. The rearrangement joins TRBV18 to TRBJ1-5, with 8 bases identical to TRBD1. This CDR3 reads CASSDRDRSNQPQHF. The CDR3 nucleotides read TGTGCCAGCTCCGACCGGGACAGGAGCAATCAGCCCCAGCATTTT.